This T cell receptor beta chain was captured by sequencing in a study of T cell repertoires in cytomegalovirus infection (dated by TCRdb to about 2019). As for the study more broadly: Peptide stimulations targeted recently identified HLA-C-restricted CMV epitopes, whose presentation resists viral immunomodulation, together with well-studied HLA-B-restricted epitopes. Donor HLA type was relevant to the analysis, as public TCR beta signatures indicated carriage of CMV infection together with the matching HLA type. Paper-wide results and their limitations: In both this cohort and an independent cohort of several hundred donors, the cumulative frequency of public TCR beta family members distinguished carriers of CMV infection plus the relevant HLA type. The ex vivo response was dominated by HLA-C-restricted CMV-specific TCR beta clonotypes, and the single most frequent clonotype in two of eight donors was supplied by these HLA-C-restricted clonotypes.

Sequencing was performed on an Illumina HiSeq 1500. The public reads were run again by TCRdb, first through fastp at Q25 and then through MiXCR, and only productive beta chains were kept. Identical CDR3 protein sequences are pooled into one entry, listed with their most common genes and DNA. Present in this sample are fewer than 900,000 distinct CDR3 sequences, roughly 28% of which were seen just once. The top ten constitute 10% to 15% of the sample. This clonotype was observed a few times. Its antigen remains unidentified. Base qualities are not provided; no much larger clone lies one nucleotide away. Sample treatment or condition, as interpreted from the label and publication: in vitro stimulation with specific CMV peptide epitopes to enrich CMV-specific T cells. The germline V gene gives CDR1 as LGHNT and CDR2 as FRNRAP. V is shortened by 0 bases, J by 0 bases, and the region joining them spans 18 bases. The CDR3 sequence holds 18 residues, the cysteine and phenylalanine included. The read is trimmed to its CDR3 DNA, 54 bases read in frame from base 1.

The specimen was cultured CD8+ T cells from PBMCs, collected from culture after CMV antigen stimulation. The source is a human donor in good health (CMV status not recorded). Some clones in this sample may be carry-over from other donors' samples. The chain is made from TRBV12-5 and TRBJ2-7, with TRBD1 perhaps the D gene, on 6 matching bases. CDR3 protein: CASGLVLKPGVSSYEQYF. The base sequence is TGTGCTAGTGGTTTGGTCCTAAAACCAGGGGTCAGCTCCTACGAGCAGTACTTC. Full variable domain (CDR3 extended with the reference TRBV12-5 and TRBJ2-7 proteins): DARVTQTPRHKVTEMGQEVTMRCQPILGHNTVFWYRQTMMQGLELLAYFRNRAPLDDSGMPKDRFSAEMPDATLATLKIQPSEPRDSAVYFCASGLVLKPGVSSYEQYFGPGTRLTVT.